The T cell receptor beta chain described here comes from a study of brain metastases from non-small cell lung cancer. The table came from immunoSEQ multiplex PCR; TCRdb's copy has only in-frame clones and leaves some out. The repertoire consists of a few thousand clones, with roughly 88% occurring once and the leading ten covering 4.5% to 6%. Germline assignment: CDR1 SGHRS and CDR2 YFSETQ. The length of the CDR3 is 16 residues. A note on this clone: The junction departs from germline at one end; a sequencing error may be responsible.

V gene TRBV5-1 combines with J gene TRBJ1-4; 8 nucleotides agree with TRBD1. Sequencing was carried out using primary lung tumor tissue. The origin of this receptor is a donor over 35 with non-small cell lung cancer. CDR3 loop: CVSSLSTGGGPEKLFF. CDR3 coding DNA: TGCGTCAGCAGCCTCTCTACAGGGGGAGGGCCTGAAAAATTGTTTTTT. Full variable domain (rest looked up from reference TRBV5-1 and TRBJ1-4): KAGVTQTPRYLIKTRGQQVTLSCSPISGHRSVSWYQQTPGQGLQFLFEYFSETQRNKGNFPGRFSGRQFSNSRSEMNVSTLELGDSALYLCVSSLSTGGGPEKLFFGSGTQLSVL.